The sequence of this TCR beta chain was determined in a study of sequential checkpoint blockade in melanoma. Across the study: Patients were randomized 1:1 to nivolumab-then-ipilimumab or ipilimumab-then-nivolumab first-line. Each arm's sequence ended with maintenance nivolumab.

Treatment denoted: randomized to nivolumab then ipilimumab (arm A) or the reverse (arm B). Patients had received no earlier DNA-damaging chemotherapy. From thawed PBMCs, live CD3+CD8+ cells negative for CD19 and CD56 were sorted. In germline, CDR1 is SGHAT, CDR2 FQNNGV. There are 16 residues in the CDR3. V was clipped by 0 bases and J by 6 bases; unmatched bases: 6. Repertoires were generated with immunoSEQ multiplex PCR, while TCRdb's copy carries only in-frame clones and drops some. The table has over 25,000 clones, approximately 77% seen once; the top ten hold 10% to 15%. The receptor comes from a human donor with melanoma. Material: CD8+ T cells sorted from blood (inferred from file names), obtained from a patient given nivolumab and ipilimumab in sequence. The V call is TRBV11-2, the J call TRBJ2-1, with TRBD2 matching over 9 bases. CDR3 loop: CASSLDPGLASNEQFF. CDR3 in DNA: TGTGCCAGCAGCTTAGATCCGGGACTAGCTTCCAATGAGCAGTTCTTC. Filled out from reference TRBV11-2 and TRBJ2-1, the complete variable domain reads EAGVAQSPRYKIIEKRQSVAFWCNPISGHATLYWYQQILGQGPKLLIQFQNNGVVDDSQLPKDRFSAERLKGVDSTLKIQPAKLEDSAVYLCASSLDPGLASNEQFFGPGTRLTVL.